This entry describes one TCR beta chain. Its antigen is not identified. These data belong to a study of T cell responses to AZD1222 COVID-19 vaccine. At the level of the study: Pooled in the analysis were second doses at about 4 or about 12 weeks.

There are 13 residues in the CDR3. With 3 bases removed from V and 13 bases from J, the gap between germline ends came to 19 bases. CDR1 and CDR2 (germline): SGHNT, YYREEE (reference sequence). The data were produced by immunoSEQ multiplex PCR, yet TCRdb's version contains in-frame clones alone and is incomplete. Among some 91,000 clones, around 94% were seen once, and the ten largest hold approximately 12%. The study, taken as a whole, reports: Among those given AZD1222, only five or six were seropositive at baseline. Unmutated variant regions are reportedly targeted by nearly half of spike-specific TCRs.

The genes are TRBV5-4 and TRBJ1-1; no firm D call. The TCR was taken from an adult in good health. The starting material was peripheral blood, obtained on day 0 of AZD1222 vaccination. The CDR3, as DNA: TGTGCCAGCAGCTACCGGGAATCCGATGGCGGTTTCTTT. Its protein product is CASSYRESDGGFF. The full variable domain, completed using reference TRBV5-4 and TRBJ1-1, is ETGVTQSPTHLIKTRGQQVTLRCSSQSGHNTVSWYQQALGQGPQFIFQYYREEENGRGNFPPRFSGLQFPNYSSELNVNALELDDSALYLCASSYRESDGGFFGQGTRLTVV.